These T cell receptor beta chains were read from a single sample in a study of Graves' ophthalmopathy and Graves' hyperthyroidism. One entry per CDR3 protein, called by TCRdb with MiXCR from the multiplex PCR reads. The data contain around 600,000 distinct CDR3 sequences, about 38% of them singletons. Sequenced input: peripheral blood. The source of these receptors is an adult man with Graves' ophthalmopathy. CDR3s include the opening cysteine and the closing phenylalanine or tryptophan. A D gene is named only where the DNA matches it firmly. Some rows mark clone size as missing; the rest say once, few, many or name a class of expanded clone.

D: -; J: TRBJ2-7; V: TRBV7-6; size: many; DNA: TGTGCCAGCAGCTTAATACAGGGGGGGGAGCAGTACTTC; CDR3: CASSLIQGGEQYF
D: -; J: TRBJ2-6; V: TRBV3-1; size: -; DNA: TGTGCCAGCAGCCAAGTCTCTGGGGGCCAGGGGTACTCCGGGGCCAACGTCCTGACTTTC; CDR3: CASSQVSGGQGYSGANVLTF
D: TRBD1; J: TRBJ2-6; V: TRBV7-8; size: -; DNA: TGTGCCAGCAGCTTAGTGCGTGGGACAGGGGACAACGTCCTGACTTTC; CDR3: CASSLVRGTGDNVLTF
D: TRBD1; J: TRBJ1-2; V: TRBV10-3; size: -; DNA: TGTGCCATCAGTGAGTCTTCTCGGGACAGGGGAGCGGGTGGCTACACCTTC; CDR3: CAISESSRDRGAGGYTF
D: TRBD1; J: TRBJ1-1; V: TRBV30; size: -; DNA: TGTGCCTGGAGTGTGTACGGATTTCCGACAGGGACCACCGAAGCTTTCTTT; CDR3: CAWSVYGFPTGTTEAFF
D: -; J: TRBJ2-6; V: TRBV7-2; size: many; DNA: TGTGCCAGCAGCTTCCAGGGGTGGACTGGGGCCAACGTCCTGACTTTC; CDR3: CASSFQGWTGANVLTF
D: -; J: TRBJ2-5; V: TRBV4-2; size: many; DNA: TGTGCCAGCAGCCAAGTACTGGGGCCGGAGACCCAGTACTTC; CDR3: CASSQVLGPETQYF
D: -; J: TRBJ1-6; V: TRBV19; size: many; DNA: TGTGCCAGTAGTTCGGAGGAGCGGGTGGCATCACCCCTCCACTTT; CDR3: CASSSEERVASPLHF
D: -; J: TRBJ2-7; V: TRBV2; size: many; DNA: TGTGCCAGCGACGGCGGCGAGCAGTACTTC; CDR3: CASDGGEQYF
D: -; J: TRBJ2-2; V: TRBV6-5; size: many; DNA: TGTGCCAGCAGTTACTACAGCGGGGAGCTGTTTTTT; CDR3: CASSYYSGELFF
D: -; J: TRBJ2-7; V: TRBV7-3; size: once; DNA: TGTGCCAGCAGCTTAACGTCAACGGGGTTCTCCTACGAGCAGTACTTC; CDR3: CASSLTSTGFSYEQYF
D: TRBD2; J: TRBJ2-3; V: TRBV10-3; size: -; DNA: TGTGCCAGCACAGCGGGGGACCGCACAGATACGCAGTATTTT; CDR3: CASTAGDRTDTQYF
D: -; J: TRBJ1-5; V: TRBV12-3/TRBV12-4; size: many; DNA: TGTGCCAGCAGTGCCGCAACAGGTGCTCAGCCCCAGCATTTT; CDR3: CASSAATGAQPQHF
D: TRBD2; J: TRBJ2-1; V: TRBV10-3; size: -; DNA: TGTGCCATCAGACTAGCGGGGTACAATGAGCAGTTCTTC; CDR3: CAIRLAGYNEQFF
D: -; J: TRBJ2-7; V: TRBV10-3; size: -; DNA: TGTGCCAGCAGTGATTATGGGCTTACCTACGAGCAGTACTTC; CDR3: CASSDYGLTYEQYF
D: -; J: TRBJ1-1; V: TRBV12-3/TRBV12-4; size: many; DNA: TGTGCCAGCAGTTTCCCGAACACTGAAGCTTTCTTT; CDR3: CASSFPNTEAFF
D: -; J: TRBJ1-3; V: TRBV12-3/TRBV12-4; size: many; DNA: TGTGCCAGCAGTTTGAGCGAAGGAAACACCATATATTTT; CDR3: CASSLSEGNTIYF
D: -; J: TRBJ2-5; V: TRBV10-3; size: -; DNA: TGTGCCAGCGGTTCAGGGGGGTTAGAGACCCAGTACTTC; CDR3: CASGSGGLETQYF